This T cell receptor (beta chain) was captured by sequencing in a study of blood T cells in healthy people across ages. Study-wide results and limits: As age increased, TCR beta diversity per million T cells fell in a roughly linear fashion. Total diversity from one million sequenced T cells was likely underestimated. The study found more naive CD4+ cells and higher diversity in long-lived than aged donors. Donor CMV status, an unknown factor, possibly confounded changes in expanded clonotypes.

Germline V lookup: CDR1 SGHRS, CDR2 YFSETQ. The CDR3 has 16 residues. V gave up 1 base and J gave up 2 bases; unmatched junction bases: 7. Combining a sample-barcoded 5' primer with a J-beta primer mix, a second PCR ran for about 6 to 12 cycles. TCRdb ran MiXCR on the 5' RACE reads and lists one entry per CDR3 protein. The table records fewer than 800,000 distinct CDR3 sequences, approximately 50% of them present only once. Notes on this clonotype: Its cognate antigen is unknown.

This chain uses TRBV5-1 with TRBJ1-2, with 8 bases fitting TRBD1. This TCR came from a woman aged 55-75 years in good health. Sequenced: blood. The CDR3 coding sequence is TGCGCCAGCAGCTTGTGGGGGACAGGCTCCAACTATGGCTACACCTTC. Residues: CASSLWGTGSNYGYTF.